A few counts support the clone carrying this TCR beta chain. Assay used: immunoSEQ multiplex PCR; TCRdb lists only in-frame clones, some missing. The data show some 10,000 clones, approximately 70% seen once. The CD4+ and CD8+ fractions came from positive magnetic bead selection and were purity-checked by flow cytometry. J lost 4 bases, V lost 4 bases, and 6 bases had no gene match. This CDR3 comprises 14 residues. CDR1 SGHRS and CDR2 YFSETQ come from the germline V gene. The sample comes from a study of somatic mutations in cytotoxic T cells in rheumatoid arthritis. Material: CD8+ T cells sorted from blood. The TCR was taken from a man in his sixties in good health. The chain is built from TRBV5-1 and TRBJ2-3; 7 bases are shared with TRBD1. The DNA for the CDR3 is TGCGCCAGCAGCACAGGGCAGGGGGCAGATACGCAGTATTTT. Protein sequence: CASSTGQGADTQYF.